This T cell receptor (beta chain) was profiled in a study of T cell changes during pregnancy in multiple sclerosis. Clones were read by immunoSEQ multiplex PCR, and TCRdb kept only the in-frame ones, dropping some. The repertoire consists of approximately 43,000 clones, with around 93% occurring once and the leading ten covering under 4.5%. Germline CDR1 is MNHEY and CDR2 is SMNVEV (reference sequence). This CDR3 is built from 16 residues. Deletions cut 4 bases from V and 0 bases from J, with 13 bases between. The source is a female donor with multiple sclerosis, enrolled in a pregnancy study. The sample was CD8+ T cells from peripheral blood mononuclear cells, taken after pregnancy. The rearrangement joins TRBV27 to TRBJ1-5; D is uncertain. The DNA of the CDR3 is TGTGCCAGCAGTTCCTGGAGGGATAATAGCAATCAGCCCCAGCATTTT. This gives the protein CASSSWRDNSNQPQHF.